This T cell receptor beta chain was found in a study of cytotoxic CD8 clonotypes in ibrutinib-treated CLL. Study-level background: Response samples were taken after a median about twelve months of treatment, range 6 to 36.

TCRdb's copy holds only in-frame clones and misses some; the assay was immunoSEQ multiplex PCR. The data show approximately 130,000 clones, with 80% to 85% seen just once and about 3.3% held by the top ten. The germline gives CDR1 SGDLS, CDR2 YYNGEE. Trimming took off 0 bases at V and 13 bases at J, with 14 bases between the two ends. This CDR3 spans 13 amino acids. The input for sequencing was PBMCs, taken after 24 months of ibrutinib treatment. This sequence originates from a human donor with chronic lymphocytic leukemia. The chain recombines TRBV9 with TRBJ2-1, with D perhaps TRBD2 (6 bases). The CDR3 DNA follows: TGTGCCAGCAGCGTAGTGGGGGAGGTAACACAGTTCTTC. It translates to CASSVVGEVTQFF.